Listed below are T cell receptor beta chains from one sample, sequenced in a study of T cells after somatic rescue of genetic block. Sequencing was performed with immunoSEQ multiplex PCR; in TCRdb, only in-frame clones are kept and a portion is missing. In the table there are approximately 88,000 clones, 80% to 90% of which are singletons. The material sequenced was peripheral blood mononuclear cells (PBMCs). Every receptor here comes from a young woman. Each CDR3 is given with its conserved first and last residue. Fields, in order: clone size, D gene, J gene, V gene, CDR3 protein, CDR3 DNA. D genes are given only for firm matches. Size is omitted from some rows. Given values are once, few, many or a class for expanded clones.

size: few; D: -; J: TRBJ1-1; V: TRBV25-1; CDR3: CASAGNTEAFF; DNA: TGTGCCAGCGCAGGGAACACTGAAGCTTTCTTT
size: -; D: -; J: TRBJ1-5; V: TRBV28; CDR3: CASSLIWGSNQPQHF; DNA: TGTGCCAGCAGTTTAATATGGGGAAGCAATCAGCCCCAGCATTTT
size: -; D: -; J: TRBJ2-7; V: TRBV29-1; CDR3: CSVEDRGRRSSYEQYF; DNA: TGCAGCGTTGAAGATCGTGGGCGACGGAGCTCCTACGAGCAGTACTTC
size: once; D: -; J: TRBJ2-7; V: TRBV14; CDR3: CASSQPGLRYYEQYF; DNA: TGTGCCAGCAGCCAACCGGGACTGCGATACTACGAGCAGTACTTC
size: -; D: -; J: TRBJ2-7; V: TRBV21-1; CDR3: CASSKAGWAHIASGPSYEQYF; DNA: TGTGCCAGCAGCAAAGCGGGCTGGGCCCATATTGCTAGCGGTCCTTCCTACGAGCAGTACTTC
size: once; D: TRBD2; J: TRBJ2-3; V: TRBV7-2; CDR3: CASSLTSGRSTQYF; DNA: TGTGCCAGCAGCTTAACTAGCGGGAGGTCTACGCAGTATTTT
size: -; D: TRBD1; J: TRBJ2-4; V: TRBV15; CDR3: CATSRLQGAAAKNIQYF; DNA: TGTGCCACCAGCAGACTCCAGGGGGCAGCAGCCAAAAACATTCAGTACTTC
size: -; D: -; J: TRBJ2-3; V: TRBV29-1; CDR3: CSVDRGGADTQYF; DNA: TGCAGCGTTGACAGGGGTGGGGCAGATACGCAGTATTTT
size: -; D: -; J: TRBJ1-5; V: TRBV18; CDR3: CASSLGGQPQHF; DNA: TGTGCCAGCTCGCTGGGGGGCCAGCCCCAGCATTTT
size: -; D: -; J: TRBJ2-1; V: TRBV7-3; CDR3: CASSVGAGQFF; DNA: TGTGCCAGCAGCGTGGGGGCAGGGCAGTTCTTC
size: -; D: -; J: TRBJ2-7; V: TRBV2; CDR3: CASSEVNLPSSYEQYF; DNA: TGTGCCAGCAGTGAAGTAAACCTCCCCAGCTCCTACGAGCAGTACTTC
size: -; D: -; J: TRBJ2-1; V: TRBV4-2; CDR3: CASSQEGPGRYNEQFF; DNA: TGTGCCAGCAGCCAAGAGGGGCCGGGACGCTACAATGAGCAGTTCTTC
size: -; D: -; J: TRBJ2-3; V: TRBV14; CDR3: CASSPGTPDSSPSPPHTQYF; DNA: TGTGCCAGCAGCCCTGGGACACCCGACTCCTCACCGAGCCCTCCTCATACGCAGTATTTT
size: -; D: -; J: TRBJ2-3; V: TRBV27; CDR3: CASRRLQGPLTDTQYF; DNA: TGTGCCAGCAGGCGCCTACAGGGCCCTCTCACAGATACGCAGTATTTT
size: -; D: -; J: TRBJ2-1; V: TRBV5-4; CDR3: CASSLGGNEQFF; DNA: TGTGCCAGCAGCTTGGGGGGCAATGAGCAGTTCTTC
size: once; D: TRBD2; J: TRBJ2-1; V: TRBV4-1; CDR3: CASSQDAGGPSRLNEQFF; DNA: TGCGCCAGCAGCCAAGATGCGGGAGGGCCCTCGAGGTTGAATGAGCAGTTCTTC
size: -; D: -; J: TRBJ1-2; V: TRBV10-3; CDR3: CAIGPNYGYTF; DNA: TGTGCCATCGGACCGAACTATGGCTACACCTTC
size: -; D: -; J: TRBJ1-1; V: TRBV20-1; CDR3: CSATRGVEAFF; DNA: TGCAGTGCCACCCGAGGCGTTGAAGCTTTCTTT
size: -; D: -; J: TRBJ2-5; V: TRBV9; CDR3: CASSAHALVGGGETQYF; DNA: TGTGCCAGCAGCGCCCACGCCCTCGTAGGAGGCGGGGAGACCCAGTACTTC
size: -; D: -; J: TRBJ2-7; V: TRBV5-1; CDR3: CASSLAKVGLVYEQYF; DNA: TGCGCCAGCAGCTTGGCCAAAGTGGGTCTAGTCTACGAGCAGTACTTC
size: -; D: TRBD2; J: TRBJ2-1; V: TRBV28; CDR3: CASSLFATSEAIEQFF; DNA: TGTGCCAGCAGTTTATTCGCGACTAGCGAGGCAATTGAGCAGTTCTTC
size: -; D: -; J: TRBJ1-3; V: TRBV5-4; CDR3: CASRTGPSGNTIYF; DNA: TGTGCCAGCAGGACAGGACCTTCTGGAAACACCATATATTTT
size: once; D: -; J: TRBJ1-1; V: TRBV19; CDR3: CASSISTSMNTEAFF; DNA: TGTGCCAGTAGTATTTCTACATCCATGAACACTGAAGCTTTCTTT
size: -; D: -; J: TRBJ1-2; V: TRBV4-3; CDR3: CASSLHSGNYGYTF; DNA: TGCGCCAGCAGCCTCCACTCAGGGAACTATGGCTACACCTTC
size: few; D: -; J: TRBJ1-2; V: TRBV11-2; CDR3: CASSLDDRNYGYTF; DNA: TGTGCCAGCAGCTTAGATGACCGAAACTATGGCTACACCTTC
size: -; D: -; J: TRBJ1-1; V: TRBV7-8; CDR3: CASSSPGWGTEAFF; DNA: TGTGCCAGCAGCTCCCCAGGTTGGGGCACTGAAGCTTTCTTT
size: -; D: -; J: TRBJ1-1; V: TRBV7-9; CDR3: CASSTGPFTEAFF; DNA: TGTGCCAGCAGCACCGGGCCCTTTACTGAAGCTTTCTTT
size: -; D: -; J: TRBJ2-3; V: TRBV10-3; CDR3: CAISTGAGGTDTQYF; DNA: TGTGCCATCAGTACGGGGGCCGGGGGAACAGATACGCAGTATTTT
size: -; D: TRBD2; J: TRBJ2-2; V: TRBV18; CDR3: CASSRGLAGGTTGELFF; DNA: TGTGCCAGCTCTCGCGGACTAGCGGGAGGGACCACCGGGGAGCTGTTTTTT
size: -; D: -; J: TRBJ2-1; V: TRBV7-7; CDR3: CASSRGVSDREQFF; DNA: TGTGCTAGCAGTCGGGGTGTCTCGGATCGTGAGCAGTTCTTC
size: once; D: TRBD1; J: TRBJ1-2; V: TRBV28; CDR3: CASWAGQGAYGYTF; DNA: TGTGCCAGCTGGGCGGGACAGGGGGCCTATGGCTACACCTTC
size: -; D: -; J: TRBJ1-2; V: TRBV5-6; CDR3: CASSPETGYSNYGYTF; DNA: TGTGCCAGCAGCCCAGAGACGGGATACTCTAACTATGGCTACACCTTC